These 18 T cell receptor beta chains share one sample of origin, sequenced in a study of T cells in Graves' hyperthyroidism and ophthalmopathy. Amplification yielded TCR beta CDR3 regions, with RNA transcripts as the source. The HTBI set primed first-round TCR CDR3 RT-PCR. TCRdb processed the multiplex PCR reads anew with MiXCR; each CDR3 protein has one entry. The sample includes hundreds of thousands of distinct CDR3 sequences, roughly 13% of them seen just once. The sequencing input was blood. These receptors were taken from a woman younger than 30 with Graves' hyperthyroidism.

This clonotype showed up many times. The chain recombines TRBV3-1 with TRBJ1-1; D is perhaps TRBD1 (5 bases). The V end was cut by 4 bases, the J end by 5 bases, with 14 bases between. Per germline, CDR1 LGHDT and CDR2 YNNKEL (reference sequence). This CDR3 has 14 residues. The CDR3 DNA follows: TGTGCCAGCAGCCCGACAGCCTTGAGAACTGAAGCTTTCTTT. It translates to CASSPTALRTEAFF.

This clonotype has a count of ten or more. The chain recombines TRBV28 with TRBJ1-5; TRBD1 matches at 8 bases. Per the germline V gene, CDR1 is MDHEN and CDR2 is SYDVKM. The V gene end was trimmed by 5 bases and the J gene end by 4 bases; junction bases not matched to a gene: 13. The CDR3 contains 17 residues. The CDR3 reads CASSQDRDRLLNQPQHF. CDR3 nucleotides: TGTGCCAGCAGTCAGGATCGGGACAGGTTACTGAATCAGCCCCAGCATTTT.

In its sample, this clonotype was seen many times. This rearrangement joins TRBV3-1 to TRBJ2-7; D is ambiguous. The CDR3 extends over 13 amino acids. From germline, CDR1 is LGHDT and CDR2 YNNKEL (reference sequence). V gave up 4 bases and J gave up 3 bases, with 10 bases separating them. In nucleotides, the CDR3 is TGTGCCAGCAGCCCGCGGACCGTCTACGAGCAGTACTTC. Its translation: CASSPRTVYEQYF.

The chain uses TRBV29-1 and TRBJ1-2; a weak D match, TRBD1 (5 bases). V lost 3 bases, J lost 4 bases, and 9 bases lay in between. This CDR3 comprises 12 residues. Looked up from germline, CDR1 is SQVTM and CDR2 is ANQGSEA. As DNA, the CDR3 is TGCAGCGTTGAGGGCAGGGCCTATGGCTACACCTTC. Protein sequence: CSVEGRAYGYTF. Looking up the rest from reference TRBV29-1 and TRBJ1-2 gives the full variable domain: SAVISQKPSRDICQRGTSLTIQCQVDSQVTMMFWYRQQPGQSLTLIATANQGSEATYESGFVIDKFPISRPNLTFSTLTVSNMSPEDSSIYLCSVEGRAYGYTFGSGTRLTVV.

This clonotype was recorded many times. This rearrangement joins TRBV12-3 or TRBV12-4 to TRBJ1-4; no clear D. Trimming took 2 bases from V and 8 from J, leaving 12 bases between them. This CDR3 region has 14 residues. CDR3 nucleotide sequence: TGTGCCAGCAGTTTAAGTGAAGGGCGAGAAAAACTGTTTTTT. This translates into CASSLSEGREKLFF.

V is TRBV7-2 and J is TRBJ1-5; D uncertain. This CDR3 region has 12 residues. The germline V gene has CDR1 SGHTA and CDR2 FQGNSA. Trimming shortened V by 5 bases and J by 6 bases, and 8 bases separated the two germline ends. The CDR3 loop reads CASSAPLQPQHF. The CDR3 DNA is TGTGCCAGCAGCGCTCCACTTCAGCCCCAGCATTTT.

The sample holds many counts of this clonotype. This chain connects TRBV11-2 to TRBJ2-1; the D call may be TRBD1 or TRBD2 (6 bases each). V was pared by 1 base and J by 7 bases, with 20 bases between. CDR1 and CDR2 from the germline V gene are SGHAT and FQNNGV. This CDR3 is 17 amino acids long. CDR3 nucleotide sequence: TGTGCCAGCAGCTTAGCCCCCTGGGGGGCTCCCTGGAATGAGCAGTTCTTC. Translation: CASSLAPWGAPWNEQFF. Full variable domain (remainder filled in from reference TRBV11-2 and TRBJ2-1): EAGVAQSPRYKIIEKRQSVAFWCNPISGHATLYWYQQILGQGPKLLIQFQNNGVVDDSQLPKDRFSAERLKGVDSTLKIQPAKLEDSAVYLCASSLAPWGAPWNEQFFGPGTRLTVL.

J is TRBJ1-1 and V is TRBV10-1; a possible D gene is TRBD1 (5 bases). The germline V gene encodes CDR1 WNHNN and CDR2 SYGVQD (reference sequence). The CDR3 consists of 15 residues. The V and J ends lost 2 bases and 0 bases respectively, with 10 bases between them. This chain's CDR3 is CASSEPGTVNTEAFF. The CDR3 nucleotides are TGCGCCAGCAGTGAGCCAGGGACGGTGAACACTGAAGCTTTCTTT.

This chain connects TRBV11-2 to TRBJ2-3; TRBD2 matches at 8 bases. The V gene's germline CDR1 is SGHAT and CDR2 FQNNGV. This CDR3 contains 17 residues. V gave up 5 bases and J gave up 4 bases; unmatched junction bases: 14. The CDR3 loop reads CASSPNPTGGGPDTQYF. CDR3 nucleotides: TGTGCCAGCAGCCCGAACCCAACGGGGGGGGGGCCAGATACGCAGTATTTT.

The genes are TRBV5-6 and TRBJ2-6; D is uncertain. Germline-derived CDR1 and CDR2 are SGHDT and YYEEEE. The CDR3 sequence is 16 residues long. With 0 bases removed from V and 0 bases from J, the gap between germline ends came to 7 bases. The CDR3 DNA is TGTGCCAGCAGCTTGGTCCGGTCCTCTGGGGCCAACGTCCTGACTTTC. It is translated as CASSLVRSSGANVLTF.

This clonotype occurred a few times. The V and J genes are TRBV6-1 and TRBJ2-7; 7 bases line up with TRBD2. Looked up from germline, CDR1 is MNHNS and CDR2 is SASEGT. J was trimmed by 2 bases and V by 7 bases; bases with no gene match: 8. The CDR3 length is 14 residues. CDR3 amino acids: CASTPRTRTYEQYF. CDR3 in DNA: TGTGCCAGCACCCCCCGGACTAGAACCTACGAGCAGTACTTC.

This clonotype was picked up many times. The chain uses TRBV12-3 or TRBV12-4 and TRBJ2-3; 11 nucleotides agree with TRBD2. This CDR3 is built from 17 residues. Unmatched junction bases numbered 13, after V lost 6 bases and J lost 5 bases. CDR3 sequence: CASSLGALAGGIDTQYF. The CDR3 bases are TGTGCCAGCAGCCTTGGGGCTTTAGCGGGAGGGATAGATACGCAGTATTTT.

This clonotype was counted many times. The genes are TRBV11-2 and TRBJ2-3; 11 nucleotides agree with TRBD2. The CDR3 is 20 amino acids. Germline CDR1 and CDR2: SGHAT and FQNNGV. V lost 1 base to trimming and J lost 6 bases; unmatched junction nucleotides: 18. The CDR3 reads CASSLGTQGVAGGPWDTQYF. The CDR3 DNA sequence: TGTGCCAGCAGCTTAGGGACCCAGGGGGTAGCGGGGGGGCCCTGGGATACGCAGTATTTT.

This chain connects TRBV20-1 to TRBJ2-1; D gene uncertain. The V gene lost 2 bases and the J gene lost 3 bases, with 8 bases spanning the gap. Germline values: CDR1 DFQATT, CDR2 SNEGSKA (reference sequence). The CDR3 totals 13 residues. The CDR3 sequence: CSARRGFYNEQFF. The CDR3 DNA sequence: TGCAGTGCTAGACGTGGGTTCTACAATGAGCAGTTCTTC.

In the case of this clonotype: A much larger clone differs by one base, so this may be a read error. This sequence joins TRBV12-3 or TRBV12-4 and TRBJ2-1; D unclear. The V end was cut by 1 base, the J end by 6 bases, with 13 bases between. The CDR3 has 15 amino acids. The chain's CDR3 is CASSLEPGVLNEQFF. CDR3 bases: TGTGCCAGCAGTTTAGAGCCTGGGGTCCTCAATGAGCAGTTCTTC.

This clonotype was picked up many times. CDR3 region: CASSKGLAEQFF. CDR3 nucleotides: TGTGCCAGTAGTAAGGGGTTGGCTGAGCAGTTCTTC. This chain links TRBV19 with TRBJ2-1, with D possibly TRBD1 on 5 matching bases. The V gene lost 4 bases and the J gene lost 9 bases, with 10 bases spanning the gap. The CDR3 runs to 12 residues. In germline, CDR1 is LNHDA, CDR2 SQIVND (reference sequence).

At least ten counts were recorded for this clonotype. This sequence joins TRBV19 and TRBJ2-7; D possibly corresponds to TRBD2 (6 bases). Trimming took off 6 bases at V and 7 bases at J, with 22 bases between the two ends. CDR3 length: 15 residues. CDR1 LNHDA and CDR2 SQIVND come from the germline V gene (reference sequence). In nucleotides, the CDR3 is TGTGCCAGTAGCCCCGGGGGTCCACCTTTGAGAGAGCAGTACTTC. Translating it yields CASSPGGPPLREQYF.

V usage is TRBV28 and J usage is TRBJ2-3, with 14 bases fitting TRBD2. The germline V gene encodes CDR1 MDHEN and CDR2 SYDVKM. CDR3 size: 19 residues. V was pared by 1 base and J by 2 bases, with 8 bases of the junction left unmatched. The CDR3 loop reads CASSLSGTSGGPPTDTQYF. CDR3 nucleotides: TGTGCCAGCAGTTTATCTGGGACTAGCGGGGGACCCCCCACAGATACGCAGTATTTT.